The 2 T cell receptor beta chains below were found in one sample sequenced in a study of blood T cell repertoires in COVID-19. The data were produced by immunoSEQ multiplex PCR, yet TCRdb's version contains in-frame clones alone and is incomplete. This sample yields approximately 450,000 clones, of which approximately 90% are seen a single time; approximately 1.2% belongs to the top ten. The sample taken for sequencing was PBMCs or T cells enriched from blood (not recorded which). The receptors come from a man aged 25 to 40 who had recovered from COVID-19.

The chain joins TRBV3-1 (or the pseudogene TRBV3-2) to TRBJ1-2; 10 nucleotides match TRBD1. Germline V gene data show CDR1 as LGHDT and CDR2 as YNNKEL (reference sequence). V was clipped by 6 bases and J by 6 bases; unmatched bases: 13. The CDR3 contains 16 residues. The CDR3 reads CASSLIDGTGANGYTF. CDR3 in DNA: TGTGCCAGCAGTCTAATTGACGGGACAGGGGCGAATGGCTACACCTTC.

The CDR3: CASSNAQGFQNTGELFF. The CDR3 coding sequence is TGTGCCAGCAGCAACGCACAGGGGTTTCAGAACACCGGGGAGCTGTTTTTT. The chain employs TRBV6-2 or TRBV6-3 and TRBJ2-2, with 7 nucleotides matching TRBD1. Trimming at V came to 6 bases and at J to 1 base, leaving 11 bases not matched to a gene. The CDR3 consists of 17 residues. Germline CDR1 MNHEY, CDR2 SVGEGT.